The clone carrying this T cell receptor beta chain was seen once. The data were taken from a study of brain T cells in children with intractable seizures. Profiled with immunoSEQ multiplex PCR; TCRdb holds only in-frame clones, not every one. The table records about 340,000 clones, about 94% of them present only once. Regarding time point: blood from clinic visit 5 months post-surgery; TSC patient then seizure free. The receptor's source is a boy in the first two years of life with tuberous sclerosis and intractable seizures. Here the sequenced sample was peripheral blood, taken more than 4 months after surgery.

DNA for the CDR3: TGTGCCAGCAGCCAAAGGGAGGGTCAGGTTTACTTC. The encoded protein is CASSQREGQVYF. The chain has TRBV14 and TRBJ2-7; TRBD2 aligns across 7 bases. Germline V gene sequence: CDR1 SGHDN, CDR2 FVKESK. The CDR3 has 12 amino acids. The V gene end was trimmed by 2 bases and the J gene end by 13 bases; junction bases not matched to a gene: 8. Complete variable domain (other parts from reference TRBV14 and TRBJ2-7): EAGVTQFPSHSVIEKGQTVTLRCDPISGHDNLYWYRRVMGKEIKFLLHFVKESKQDESGMPNNRFLAERTGGTYSTLKVQPAELEDSGVYFCASSQREGQVYFGPGTRLTVT.